This T cell receptor (beta chain) emerged from a study of PD-L1 blockade in urothelial cancer. General study findings and limits: Better survival was predicted when blood TCR clonality before treatment fell below the median. Durable-benefit patients had greater expansion of tumor-associated blood clones at 3 weeks.

Each PCR reaction had synthetic TCR analog templates spiked into it. TCRdb's copy holds only in-frame clones and misses some; the assay was immunoSEQ multiplex PCR. The sample contains approximately 94,000 clones, 87% of which appear only once. Time point specified: pretreatment peripheral blood. Each patient contributed between 1 and 8 total time points of blood mononuclear cells, pretreatment and during treatment. As to this clone: Its antigen is unknown.

CDR1 SGHNT and CDR2 YYREEE come from the germline V gene (reference sequence). The CDR3 spans 18 residues. V gave up 0 bases and J gave up 2 bases; unmatched junction bases: 9. The source was PBMCs, collected around atezolizumab (anti-PD-L1) treatment. The source is a man aged 55-75 years with urothelial cancer. J is TRBJ2-3 and V is TRBV5-4, with 10 positions matching TRBD2. Written as DNA, the CDR3 is TGTGCCAGCAGCTTGGCCCGGGCTAGCGGGGGACCCACAGATACGCAGTATTTT. This sequence encodes CASSLARASGGPTDTQYF.